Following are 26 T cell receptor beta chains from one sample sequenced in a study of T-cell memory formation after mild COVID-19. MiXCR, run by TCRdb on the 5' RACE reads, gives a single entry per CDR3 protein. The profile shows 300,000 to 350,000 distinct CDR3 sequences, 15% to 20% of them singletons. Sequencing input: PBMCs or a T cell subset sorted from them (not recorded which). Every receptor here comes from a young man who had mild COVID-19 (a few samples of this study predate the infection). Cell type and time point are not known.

DNA for the CDR3: TGTGCCAGCAGCCCGTCCAGGGCGTACGAGCAGTACTTC. Its protein product is CASSPSRAYEQYF. The chain is built from TRBV7-2 and TRBJ2-7, with TRBD1 as a possible D gene (5 bases). CDR3 length: 13 residues. Germline V gives CDR1 SGHTA, CDR2 FQGNSA. V lost 5 bases and J 4 bases, leaving 12 bases between the germline ends.

The CDR3, as DNA: TGTGCCAGCAGTTTGCGGGGGGCCCCAGATACGCAGTATTTT. This codes for CASSLRGAPDTQYF. This rearrangement joins TRBV12-3 or TRBV12-4 to TRBJ2-3, with TRBD2 identical over 8 bases. V trimming: 3 bases; J trimming: 4 bases; junction bases outside the gene matches: 3. The CDR3 is 14 amino acids.

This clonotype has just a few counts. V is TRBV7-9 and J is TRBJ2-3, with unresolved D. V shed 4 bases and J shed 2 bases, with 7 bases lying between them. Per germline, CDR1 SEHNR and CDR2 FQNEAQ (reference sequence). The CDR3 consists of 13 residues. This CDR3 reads CASSSRTTDTQYF. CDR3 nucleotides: TGTGCCAGCAGCTCCCGGACCACAGATACGCAGTATTTT.

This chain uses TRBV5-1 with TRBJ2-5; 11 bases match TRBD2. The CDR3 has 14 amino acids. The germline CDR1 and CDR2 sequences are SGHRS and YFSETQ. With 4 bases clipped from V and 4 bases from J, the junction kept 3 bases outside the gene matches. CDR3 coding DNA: TGCGCCAGCAGCGACGGGACTAGCGGAGAGACCCAGTACTTC. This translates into CASSDGTSGETQYF. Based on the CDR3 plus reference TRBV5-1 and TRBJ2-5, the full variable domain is KAGVTQTPRYLIKTRGQQVTLSCSPISGHRSVSWYQQTPGQGLQFLFEYFSETQRNKGNFPGRFSGRQFSNSRSEMNVSTLELGDSALYLCASSDGTSGETQYFGPGTRLLVL.

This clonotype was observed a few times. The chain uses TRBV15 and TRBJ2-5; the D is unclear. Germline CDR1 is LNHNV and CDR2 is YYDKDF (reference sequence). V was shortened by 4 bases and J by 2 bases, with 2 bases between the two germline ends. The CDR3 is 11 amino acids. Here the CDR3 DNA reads TGTGCCACCAGCAATCAAGAGACCCAGTACTTC. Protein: CATSNQETQYF.

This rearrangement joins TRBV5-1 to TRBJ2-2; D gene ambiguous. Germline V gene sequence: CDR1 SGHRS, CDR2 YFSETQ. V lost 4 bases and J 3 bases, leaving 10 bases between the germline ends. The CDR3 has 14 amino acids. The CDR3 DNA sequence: TGCGCCAGCAGCCTAAGAACAGACACCGGGGAGCTGTTTTTT. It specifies CASSLRTDTGELFF.

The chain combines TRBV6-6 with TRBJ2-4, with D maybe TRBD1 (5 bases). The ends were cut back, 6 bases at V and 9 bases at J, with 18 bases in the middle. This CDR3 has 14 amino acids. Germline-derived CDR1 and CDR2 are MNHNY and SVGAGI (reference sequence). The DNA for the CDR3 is TGTGCCAGCAGGAGCCGACAGCCGGGCCCCATTCAGTACTTC. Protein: CASRSRQPGPIQYF.

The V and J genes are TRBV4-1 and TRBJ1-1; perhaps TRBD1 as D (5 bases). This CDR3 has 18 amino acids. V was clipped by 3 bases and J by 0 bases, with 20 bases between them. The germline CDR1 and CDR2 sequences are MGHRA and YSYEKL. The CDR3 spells CASSHQYGTHPMNTEAFF. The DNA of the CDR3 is TGCGCCAGCAGCCATCAGTACGGGACTCACCCCATGAACACTGAAGCTTTCTTT.

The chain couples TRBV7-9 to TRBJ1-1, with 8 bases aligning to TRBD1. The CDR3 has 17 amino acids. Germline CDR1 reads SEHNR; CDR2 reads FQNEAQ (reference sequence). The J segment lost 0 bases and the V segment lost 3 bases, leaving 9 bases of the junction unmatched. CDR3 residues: CASSFTGGGFLNTEAFF. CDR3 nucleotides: TGTGCCAGCAGCTTTACAGGGGGGGGATTTTTGAACACTGAAGCTTTCTTT. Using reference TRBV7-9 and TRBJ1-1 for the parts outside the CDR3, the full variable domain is DTGVSQNPRHKITKRGQNVTFRCDPISEHNRLYWYRQTLGQGPEFLTYFQNEAQLEKSRLLSDRFSAERPKGSFSTLEIQRTEQGDSAMYLCASSFTGGGFLNTEAFFGQGTRLTVV.

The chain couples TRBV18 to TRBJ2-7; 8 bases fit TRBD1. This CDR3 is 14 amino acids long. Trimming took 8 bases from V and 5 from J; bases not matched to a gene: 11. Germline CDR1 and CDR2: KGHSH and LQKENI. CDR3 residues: CASQVAGGGDEQYF. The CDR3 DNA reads TGTGCCAGCCAGGTCGCAGGGGGCGGCGACGAGCAGTACTTC.

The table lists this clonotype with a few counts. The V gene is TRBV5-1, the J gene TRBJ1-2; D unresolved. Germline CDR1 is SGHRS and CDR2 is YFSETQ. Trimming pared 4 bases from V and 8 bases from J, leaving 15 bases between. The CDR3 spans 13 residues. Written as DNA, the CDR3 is TGCGCCAGCAGCCCCACCCTGGGCGAGGGCTACACCTTC. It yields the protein CASSPTLGEGYTF.

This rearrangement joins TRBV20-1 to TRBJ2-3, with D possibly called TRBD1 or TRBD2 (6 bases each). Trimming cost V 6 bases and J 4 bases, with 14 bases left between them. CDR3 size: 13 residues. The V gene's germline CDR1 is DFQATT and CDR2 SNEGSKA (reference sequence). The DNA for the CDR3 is TGCAGTGCAAACGGGGGCGGGCCAGATACGCAGTATTTT. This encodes CSANGGGPDTQYF.

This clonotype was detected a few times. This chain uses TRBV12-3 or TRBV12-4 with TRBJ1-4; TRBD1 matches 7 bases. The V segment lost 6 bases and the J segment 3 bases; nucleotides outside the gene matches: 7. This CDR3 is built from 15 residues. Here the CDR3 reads CASSPRGPANEKLFF. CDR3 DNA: TGTGCCAGCAGCCCAAGGGGGCCGGCTAATGAAAAACTGTTTTTT.

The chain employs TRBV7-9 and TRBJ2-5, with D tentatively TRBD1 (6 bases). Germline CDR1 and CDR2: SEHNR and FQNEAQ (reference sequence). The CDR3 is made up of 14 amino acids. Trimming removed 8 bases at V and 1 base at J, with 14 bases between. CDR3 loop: CASFKQDSQETQYF. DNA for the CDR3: TGTGCCAGCTTCAAGCAGGACAGCCAAGAGACCCAGTACTTC.

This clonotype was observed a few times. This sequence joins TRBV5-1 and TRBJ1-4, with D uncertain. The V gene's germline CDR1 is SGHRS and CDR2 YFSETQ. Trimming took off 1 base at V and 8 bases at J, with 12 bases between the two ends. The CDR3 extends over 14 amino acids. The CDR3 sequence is CASSLRGHGEKLFF. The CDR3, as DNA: TGCGCCAGCAGCTTGCGAGGGCACGGCGAAAAACTGTTTTTT.

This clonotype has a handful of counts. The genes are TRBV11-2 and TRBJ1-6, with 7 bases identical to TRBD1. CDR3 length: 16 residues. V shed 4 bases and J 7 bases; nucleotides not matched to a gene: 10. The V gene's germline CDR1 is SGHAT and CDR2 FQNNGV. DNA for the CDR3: TGTGCCAGCAGCTCCGACAGGGCGATAGGGAATTCACCCCTCCACTTT. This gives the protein CASSSDRAIGNSPLHF.

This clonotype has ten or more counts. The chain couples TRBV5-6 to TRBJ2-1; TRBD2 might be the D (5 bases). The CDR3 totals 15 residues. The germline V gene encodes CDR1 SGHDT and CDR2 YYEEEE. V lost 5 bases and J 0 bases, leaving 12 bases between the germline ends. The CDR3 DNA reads TGTGCCAGCAGGGGCCCGGGAAGCTCCTACAATGAGCAGTTCTTC. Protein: CASRGPGSSYNEQFF.

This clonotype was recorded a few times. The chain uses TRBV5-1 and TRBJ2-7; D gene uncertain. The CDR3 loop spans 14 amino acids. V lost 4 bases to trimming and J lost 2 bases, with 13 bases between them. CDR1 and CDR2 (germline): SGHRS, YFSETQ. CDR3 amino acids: CASSDPVGTYEQYF. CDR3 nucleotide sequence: TGCGCCAGCAGCGATCCAGTAGGAACCTACGAGCAGTACTTC.

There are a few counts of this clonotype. The CDR3 nucleotides read TGTGCCAGCAGTCTCCAGGGGGCGAGGGGCTACACCTTC. It translates to CASSLQGARGYTF. The chain carries TRBV28 and TRBJ1-2; 8 bases are a match to TRBD1. Germline assignment: CDR1 MDHEN and CDR2 SYDVKM. This CDR3 has 13 residues. J lost 8 bases, V lost 5 bases, and 7 bases had no gene match.

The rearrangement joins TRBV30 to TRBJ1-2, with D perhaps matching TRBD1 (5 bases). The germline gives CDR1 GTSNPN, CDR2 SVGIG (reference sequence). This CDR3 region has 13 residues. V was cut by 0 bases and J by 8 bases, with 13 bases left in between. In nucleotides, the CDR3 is TGTGCCTGGAGTGTAGTGGAGGGGCGAGGCTACACCTTC. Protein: CAWSVVEGRGYTF.

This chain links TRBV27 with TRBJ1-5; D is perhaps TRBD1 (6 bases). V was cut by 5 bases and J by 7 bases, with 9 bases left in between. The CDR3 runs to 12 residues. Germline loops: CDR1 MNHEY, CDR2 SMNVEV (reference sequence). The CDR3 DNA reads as TGTGCCAGCAGTCACGGGGGCCAGCCCCAGCATTTT. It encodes CASSHGGQPQHF.

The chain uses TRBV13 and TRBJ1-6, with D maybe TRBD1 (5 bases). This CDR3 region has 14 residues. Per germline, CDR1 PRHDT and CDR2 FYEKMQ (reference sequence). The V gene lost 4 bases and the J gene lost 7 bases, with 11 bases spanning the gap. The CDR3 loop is CASSSTGGNSPLHF. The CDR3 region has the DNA TGTGCCAGCAGCTCCACCGGGGGGAATTCACCCCTCCACTTT.

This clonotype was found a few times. CDR3 nucleotides: TGTGCCAGCGGGGAGGGGACCTACGAGCAGTACTTC. Its protein is CASGEGTYEQYF. This sequence joins TRBV6-5 and TRBJ2-7, with 7 positions matching TRBD2. The CDR3 is made up of 12 amino acids. J was trimmed by 2 bases and V by 8 bases; bases with no gene match: 3. The germline V gene encodes CDR1 MNHEY and CDR2 SVGAGI.

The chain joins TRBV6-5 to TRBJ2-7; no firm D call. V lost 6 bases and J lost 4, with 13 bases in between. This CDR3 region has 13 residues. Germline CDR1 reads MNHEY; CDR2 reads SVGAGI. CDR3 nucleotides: TGTGCCAGCAGCCTCAGCATGAATTACGAGCAGTACTTC. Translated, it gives CASSLSMNYEQYF.

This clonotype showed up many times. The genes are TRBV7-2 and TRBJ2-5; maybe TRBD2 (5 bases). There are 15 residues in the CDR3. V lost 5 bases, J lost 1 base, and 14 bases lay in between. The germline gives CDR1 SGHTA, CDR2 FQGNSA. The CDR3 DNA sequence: TGTGCCAGCAGCGCCCGCGGGTGGGGCCAAGAGACCCAGTACTTC. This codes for CASSARGWGQETQYF. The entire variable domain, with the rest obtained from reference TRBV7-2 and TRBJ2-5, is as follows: GAGVSQSPSNKVTEKGKDVELRCDPISGHTALYWYRQSLGQGLEFLIYFQGNSAPDKSGLPSDRFSAERTGGSVSTLTIQRTQQEDSAVYLCASSARGWGQETQYFGPGTRLLVL.

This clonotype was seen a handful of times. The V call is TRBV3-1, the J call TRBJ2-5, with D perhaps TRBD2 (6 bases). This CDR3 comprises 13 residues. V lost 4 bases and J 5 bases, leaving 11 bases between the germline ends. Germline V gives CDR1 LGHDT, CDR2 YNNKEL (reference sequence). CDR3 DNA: TGTGCCAGCAGCCGAGGGGAGGCTGAGACCCAGTACTTC. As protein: CASSRGEAETQYF.